This T cell receptor (beta chain) was identified during a study of cytomegalovirus exposure and HLA in healthy donors. Regarding the study as a whole: The study put 150 to 200 TCR beta chains on its list as cytomegalovirus-associated. There were a few CMV-associated chains whose specificity for CMV antigens was confirmed in vitro. Subsequent analysis revealed that first-cohort TCR clusters tended to co-occur in the roughly 120 validation repertoires. Published work reported that the classifier diagnosed cytomegalovirus status with high specificity and sensitivity.

With regard to this clone: Its antigen is as yet unknown.

The germline CDR1 and CDR2 sequences are SGHTA and FQGNSA. V gave up 1 base and J gave up 12 bases; unmatched junction bases: 6. There are 12 residues in the CDR3. TCRdb's copy holds only in-frame clones and misses some; the assay was immunoSEQ multiplex PCR. This sample has tens of thousands of clones, with about 92% found just once. The source of this sequence is a man aged 18-30 years in good health and CMV-seronegative. The V and J genes are TRBV7-2 and TRBJ2-7; 7 bases match TRBD2. What was sequenced was PBMCs. The DNA for the CDR3 is TGTGCCAGCAGCTTAGGGGAGGGACGGCCGTACTTC. As protein: CASSLGEGRPYF.